The source of this T cell receptor beta chain is a study of CD8 T cells in ankylosing spondylitis. As regards this clonotype: No antigen is known for it.

The CDR3 loop spans 13 amino acids. Germline values: CDR1 SGHTA, CDR2 FQGNSA. The V and J ends lost 9 bases and 0 bases respectively, with 8 bases between them. Study-wide results and caveats: Those disease-linked clones were CD8+; they were also relatively rare in peripheral blood.

TCRdb itself ran the 5' RACE reads through MiXCR, one entry per CDR3 protein. The table lists fewer than 200,000 distinct CDR3 sequences, roughly 18% of them singletons. The clonotype comes from a male donor aged 5-29 years with ankylosing spondylitis or in good health (not recorded which). Sequenced: blood, either unsorted or a sorted T cell fraction (not recorded which). The V and J genes are TRBV7-2 and TRBJ2-2, with D possibly TRBD1 on 6 matching bases. The CDR3 region is CARAGANTGELFF. The DNA for the CDR3 is TGTGCCAGGGCAGGGGCGAACACCGGGGAGCTGTTTTTT.